Below are 21 T cell receptor beta chains sequenced from a single sample in a study of T cell repertoires in cytomegalovirus infection. These receptors have no identified antigens. One entry per CDR3 protein results from TCRdb running MiXCR on the reads. The sample lists approximately 280,000 distinct CDR3 sequences; under 25% were seen once. The source material was cultured PBMCs, sampled from culture after CMV antigen stimulation. These receptors all stem from a human donor in good health (CMV status not recorded). Some clones in this sample may be carry-over from other donors' samples.

This clonotype has ten or more counts. The V gene is TRBV4-3, the J gene TRBJ2-1; 9 bases align to TRBD2. Germline CDR1 and CDR2: LGHNA and YSLEER. Germline trimming cut 4 bases from V and 0 bases from J; bases unmatched to any gene: 10. This CDR3 is built from 18 residues. The CDR3 DNA reads TGCGCCAGCAGCCTCGCCGTAGCGGGAGATGGCTCCTACAATGAGCAGTTCTTC. This translates into CASSLAVAGDGSYNEQFF.

This clonotype has a count of ten or more. The V gene is TRBV7-9, the J gene TRBJ1-1; TRBD1 matches 8 bases. The V segment lost 5 bases and the J segment 9 bases; nucleotides outside the gene matches: 8. The germline V gene has CDR1 SEHNR and CDR2 FQNEAQ (reference sequence). The CDR3 runs to 13 residues. CDR3 bases: TGTGCCAGCAGCGGGTCAGGGGGCTCGAAAGCTTTCTTT. It translates to CASSGSGGSKAFF.

The CDR3 is CASSPDPGNTGELFF. The CDR3, as DNA: TGCGCCAGCAGCCCGGACCCCGGGAACACCGGGGAGCTGTTTTTT. This rearrangement joins TRBV5-1 to TRBJ2-2; D call uncertain. The CDR3 runs 15 residues. The V end was cut by 4 bases, the J end by 1 base, with 11 bases between. Germline V gives CDR1 SGHRS, CDR2 YFSETQ.

V is TRBV6-2 or TRBV6-3 and J is TRBJ2-1, with D possibly being TRBD2 (6 bases). In germline, CDR1 is MNHEY, CDR2 SVGEGT. The CDR3 spans 15 residues. Trimming took off 4 bases at V and 3 bases at J, with 13 bases between the two ends. The CDR3 DNA follows: TGTGCCAGCAGTTTGGACTATAAACACTACAATGAGCAGTTCTTC. It specifies CASSLDYKHYNEQFF.

This chain connects TRBV6-1 to TRBJ2-7; weak D call: TRBD1 (6 bases). Per germline, CDR1 MNHNS and CDR2 SASEGT. The CDR3 contains 14 residues. V lost 1 base and J lost 7, with 14 bases in between. The CDR3 nucleotides read TGTGCCAGCAGTGAAGTACCAGGGCAGGGGGAGCAGTACTTC. Amino acid sequence: CASSEVPGQGEQYF.

The sample holds many counts of this clonotype. V usage is TRBV6-6 and J usage is TRBJ1-1; D is unresolved. Trimming pared 2 bases from V and 4 bases from J, leaving 8 bases between. Germline CDR1 reads MNHNY; CDR2 reads SVGAGI (reference sequence). This CDR3 has 13 residues. CDR3 DNA: TGTGCCAGCAGTTACGCGGGGTCCACTGAAGCTTTCTTT. As protein: CASSYAGSTEAFF.

A few counts support this clonotype. The chain carries TRBV11-3 and TRBJ2-1; no reliable D call. V was clipped by 1 base and J by 9 bases, with 22 bases between them. Germline CDR1 reads SGHNT; CDR2 reads YENEEA. There are 17 residues in the CDR3. CDR3: CASSLGGRGGRTGEQFF. CDR3 coding DNA: TGTGCCAGCAGCTTAGGAGGTAGAGGCGGCAGGACGGGTGAGCAGTTCTTC.

This clonotype was counted between two and nine times. CDR3 region: CASMVSRTDPYEQYF. The CDR3 DNA follows: TGTGCCAGCATGGTTTCGCGGACAGACCCCTACGAGCAGTACTTC. The chain couples TRBV2 to TRBJ2-7; possibly TRBD1 for D (6 bases). Trimming removed 7 bases from V and 2 bases from J, with 18 bases in between. CDR3 length equals 15 residues. Looked up from germline, CDR1 is SNHLY and CDR2 is FYNNEI.

This clonotype came up a few times. This rearrangement joins TRBV10-2 to TRBJ1-1; the match to TRBD1 covers 7 bases. The germline V gene has CDR1 WSHSY and CDR2 SAAADI. Trimming cost V 7 bases and J 1 base; bases outside gene matches: 3. The length of the CDR3 is 13 residues. The CDR3, as DNA: TGCGCCAGCAACGACAGGGAGAACACTGAAGCTTTCTTT. Translation: CASNDRENTEAFF.

This clonotype was seen more than once but under ten times. This sequence joins TRBV19 and TRBJ1-1; D might be TRBD1 (6 bases). Trimming removed 8 bases at V and 6 bases at J, with 10 bases between. This CDR3 is 11 amino acids long. Germline V gene data show CDR1 as LNHDA and CDR2 as SQIVND (reference sequence). The CDR3 region has the DNA TGTGCCAGTGGGGACATCGCTGAAGCTTTCTTT. As protein: CASGDIAEAFF.

This clonotype occurred many times. The V call is TRBV12-3 or TRBV12-4, the J call TRBJ2-2, with D unresolved. CDR3 length: 14 amino acids. Deletions cut 6 bases from V and 0 bases from J, with 8 bases between. The CDR3 spells CASSYTSNTGELFF. CDR3 DNA sequence: TGTGCCAGCAGCTATACATCGAACACCGGGGAGCTGTTTTTT.

This clonotype came up many times. V is TRBV19 and J is TRBJ1-5; D is uncertain. Germline V CDR1 and CDR2: LNHDA, SQIVND (reference sequence). V was shortened by 6 bases and J by 9 bases, with 21 bases between the two germline ends. The CDR3 loop spans 15 amino acids. CDR3 protein: CASSRGREGEGPQHF. The CDR3 bases are TGTGCCAGTAGCCGAGGGAGGGAGGGAGAAGGGCCCCAGCATTTT.

The chain has TRBV20-1 and TRBJ2-6; maybe TRBD2 (5 bases). Germline V gene lookup returns CDR1 DFQATT and CDR2 SNEGSKA (reference sequence). The V end was cut by 6 bases, the J end by 0 bases, with 12 bases between. This CDR3 region has 15 residues. CDR3 region: CSAPPAGSGANVLTF. The CDR3 DNA is TGCAGTGCCCCTCCGGCGGGCTCTGGGGCCAACGTCCTGACTTTC.

The V and J genes are TRBV7-8 and TRBJ2-7, with D unresolved. Germline loops: CDR1 SGHVS, CDR2 FQNEAQ. The CDR3 is made up of 12 amino acids. The ends were cut back, 5 bases at V and 7 bases at J, with 12 bases in the middle. This CDR3 reads CASSHPGYEQYV. The CDR3 nucleotides are TGTGCCAGCAGCCATCCGGGTTATGAGCAGTACGTC.

The chain uses TRBV7-2 and TRBJ2-5, with TRBD1 matching over 8 bases. CDR1 SGHTA and CDR2 FQGNSA come from the germline V gene. This CDR3 is built from 15 residues. V lost 6 bases, J lost 2 bases, and 8 bases stayed unmatched. CDR3 nucleotides: TGTGCCAGCAGGGATGGGACAGGAGGACAAGAGACCCAGTACTTC. It translates to CASRDGTGGQETQYF.

The chain combines TRBV7-2 with TRBJ2-3; 11 bases match TRBD2. There are 17 residues in the CDR3. Trimming took 1 base from V and 6 from J; bases not matched to a gene: 9. Germline assignment: CDR1 SGHTA and CDR2 FQGNSA. CDR3 in DNA: TGTGCCAGCAGCTTAGTAGGGACTAGCGGTCCTCGGGATACGCAGTATTTT. It is translated as CASSLVGTSGPRDTQYF.

The chain combines TRBV6-5 with TRBJ1-1; D might be TRBD1 (6 bases). V gave up 7 bases and J gave up 10 bases, with 13 bases separating them. The V gene's germline CDR1 is MNHEY and CDR2 SVGAGI. The CDR3 is 11 amino acids. The CDR3 DNA sequence: TGTGCCAGCAAGGGGGGGCGCGGAGCTTTCTTT. This codes for CASKGGRGAFF.

The V gene is TRBV13, the J gene TRBJ2-1; a possible D gene is TRBD2 (5 bases). The germline V gene encodes CDR1 PRHDT and CDR2 FYEKMQ (reference sequence). With 5 bases removed from V and 4 bases from J, the gap between germline ends came to 15 bases. The CDR3 covers 15 residues. This CDR3 is CASSQTTIQYNEQFF. The CDR3 DNA follows: TGTGCCAGCAGCCAGACTACTATACAATACAATGAGCAGTTCTTC.

The J gene is TRBJ2-1, the V gene TRBV5-6; 13 bases are shared with TRBD2. Per the germline V gene, CDR1 is SGHDT and CDR2 is YYEEEE. The CDR3 length is 16 residues. The V and J ends lost 5 bases and 0 bases, in that order; junction bases with no gene match: 2. CDR3 region: CASRGLAGASYNEQFF. CDR3 in DNA: TGTGCCAGCAGAGGACTAGCGGGAGCCTCCTACAATGAGCAGTTCTTC.

This clonotype appeared a few times. The rearrangement uses TRBV20-1 and TRBJ2-3; tentative D call: TRBD1 (6 bases). The CDR3 covers 15 residues. V was pared by 0 bases and J by 0 bases, with 10 bases between. Per germline, CDR1 DFQATT and CDR2 SNEGSKA (reference sequence). The CDR3 DNA reads TGCAGTGCTAGAGATACCGGGACAAGCACAGATACGCAGTATTTT. Amino acid sequence: CSARDTGTSTDTQYF.

The CDR3 here is CSASGTSGSTDTQYF. The CDR3 DNA reads as TGCAGTGCTAGTGGGACTAGCGGAAGCACAGATACGCAGTATTTT. The chain links TRBV20-1 to TRBJ2-3, with TRBD2 matching over 11 bases. The V gene end was trimmed by 3 bases and the J gene end by 0 bases; junction bases not matched to a gene: 2. The CDR3 spans 15 residues. Looked up from germline, CDR1 is DFQATT and CDR2 is SNEGSKA (reference sequence).